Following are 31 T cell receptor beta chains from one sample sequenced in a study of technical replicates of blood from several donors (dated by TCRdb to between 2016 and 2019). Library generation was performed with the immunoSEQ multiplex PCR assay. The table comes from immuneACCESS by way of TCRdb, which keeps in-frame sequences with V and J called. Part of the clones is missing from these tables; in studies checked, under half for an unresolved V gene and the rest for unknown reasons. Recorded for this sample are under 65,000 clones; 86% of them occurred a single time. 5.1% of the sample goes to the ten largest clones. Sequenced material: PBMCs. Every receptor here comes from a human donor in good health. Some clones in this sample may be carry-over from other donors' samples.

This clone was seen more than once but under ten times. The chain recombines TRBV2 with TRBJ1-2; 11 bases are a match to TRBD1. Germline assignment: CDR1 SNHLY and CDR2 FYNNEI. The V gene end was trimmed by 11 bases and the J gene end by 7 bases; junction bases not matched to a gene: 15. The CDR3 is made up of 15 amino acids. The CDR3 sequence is CAGTRTGGHSVGYTF. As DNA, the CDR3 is TGTGCCGGGACCCGGACAGGGGGCCATTCCGTTGGCTACACCTTC.

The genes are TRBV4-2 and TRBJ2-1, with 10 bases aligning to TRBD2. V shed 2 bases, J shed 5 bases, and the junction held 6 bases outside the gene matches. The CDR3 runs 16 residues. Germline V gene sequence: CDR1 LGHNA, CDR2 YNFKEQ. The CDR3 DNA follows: TGTGCCAGCAGCCAACTTACTAGCGGGATCAACAATGAGCAGTTCTTC. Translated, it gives CASSQLTSGINNEQFF.

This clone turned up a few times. CDR3 region: CASRDQGMTGELFF. The CDR3 DNA is TGTGCCAGCAGGGACCAGGGAATGACCGGGGAGCTGTTTTTT. The gene calls are TRBV9 and TRBJ2-2, with D maybe TRBD1 (5 bases). V dropped 5 bases and J dropped 5 bases, with 13 bases sitting between them. Germline assignment: CDR1 SGDLS and CDR2 YYNGEE. CDR3 length equals 14 residues.

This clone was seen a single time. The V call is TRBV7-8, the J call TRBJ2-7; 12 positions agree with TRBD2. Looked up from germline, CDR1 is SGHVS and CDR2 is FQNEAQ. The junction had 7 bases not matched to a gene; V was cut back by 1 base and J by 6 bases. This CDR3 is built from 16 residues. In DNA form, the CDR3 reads TGTGCCAGCAGCTTAGGGGCTAGCGGGGGGGCCCCCGAGCAGTACTTC. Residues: CASSLGASGGAPEQYF.

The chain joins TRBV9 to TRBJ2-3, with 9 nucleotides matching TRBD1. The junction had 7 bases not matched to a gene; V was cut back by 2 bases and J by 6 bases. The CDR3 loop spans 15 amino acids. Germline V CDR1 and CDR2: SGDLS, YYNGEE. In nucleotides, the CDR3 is TGTGCCAGCAGCGTTACGGACAGGGGTATCGATACGCAGTATTTT. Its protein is CASSVTDRGIDTQYF.

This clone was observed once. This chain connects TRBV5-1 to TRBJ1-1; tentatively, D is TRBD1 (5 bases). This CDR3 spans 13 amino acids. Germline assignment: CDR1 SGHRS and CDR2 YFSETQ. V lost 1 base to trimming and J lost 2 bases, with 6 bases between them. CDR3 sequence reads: CASSLQGNTEAFF. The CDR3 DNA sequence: TGCGCCAGCAGCTTGCAGGGTAACACTGAAGCTTTCTTT.

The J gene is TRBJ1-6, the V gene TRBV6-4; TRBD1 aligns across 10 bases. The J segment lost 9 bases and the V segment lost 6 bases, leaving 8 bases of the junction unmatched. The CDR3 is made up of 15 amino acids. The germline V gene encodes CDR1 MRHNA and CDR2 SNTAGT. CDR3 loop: CASRETGGAGSPLHF. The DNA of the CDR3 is TGTGCCAGCAGGGAGACAGGGGGCGCGGGTTCACCCCTCCACTTT.

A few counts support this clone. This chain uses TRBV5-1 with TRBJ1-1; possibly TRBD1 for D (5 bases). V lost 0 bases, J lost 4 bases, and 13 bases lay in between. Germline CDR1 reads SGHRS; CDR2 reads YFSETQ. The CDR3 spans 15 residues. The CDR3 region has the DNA TGCGCCAGCAGCTTGGCGCCAGGGCGAGTCACTGAAGCTTTCTTT. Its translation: CASSLAPGRVTEAFF.

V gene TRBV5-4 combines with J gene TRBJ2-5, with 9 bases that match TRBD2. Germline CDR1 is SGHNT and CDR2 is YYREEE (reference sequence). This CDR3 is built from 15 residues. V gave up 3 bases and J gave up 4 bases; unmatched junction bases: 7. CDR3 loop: CASSSGLAGRETQYF. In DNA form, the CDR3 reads TGTGCCAGCAGCTCGGGGCTAGCGGGAAGAGAGACCCAGTACTTC.

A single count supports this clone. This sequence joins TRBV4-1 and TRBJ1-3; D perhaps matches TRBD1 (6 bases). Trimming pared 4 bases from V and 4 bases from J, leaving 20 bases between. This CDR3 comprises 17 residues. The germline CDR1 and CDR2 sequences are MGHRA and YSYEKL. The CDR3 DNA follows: TGCGCCAGCAGCCCGACCCATGGGGGCTATTCAGGAAACACCATATATTTT. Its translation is CASSPTHGGYSGNTIYF.

DNA of the CDR3: TGTGCCAGTAGTATTCGTTCCCCGGGACTGAGCTCCTACAATGAGCAGTTCTTC. This sequence encodes CASSIRSPGLSSYNEQFF. V and J are TRBV19 and TRBJ2-1; weak D call: TRBD2 (6 bases). Trimming removed 3 bases at V and 0 bases at J, with 18 bases between. This CDR3 spans 18 amino acids. Germline V gives CDR1 LNHDA, CDR2 SQIVND (reference sequence).

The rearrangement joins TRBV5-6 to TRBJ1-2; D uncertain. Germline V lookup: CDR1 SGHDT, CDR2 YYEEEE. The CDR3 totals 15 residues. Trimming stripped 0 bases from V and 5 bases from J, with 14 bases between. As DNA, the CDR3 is TGTGCCAGCAGCTTGGAAGGGAGGACGCCTTATGGCTACACCTTC. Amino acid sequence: CASSLEGRTPYGYTF.

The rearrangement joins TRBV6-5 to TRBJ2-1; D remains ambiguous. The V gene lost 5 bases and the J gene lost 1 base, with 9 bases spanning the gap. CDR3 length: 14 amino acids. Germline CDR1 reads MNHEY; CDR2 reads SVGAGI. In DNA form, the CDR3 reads TGTGCCAGCAGTGCCGACGGGTCCTACAATGAGCAGTTCTTC. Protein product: CASSADGSYNEQFF.

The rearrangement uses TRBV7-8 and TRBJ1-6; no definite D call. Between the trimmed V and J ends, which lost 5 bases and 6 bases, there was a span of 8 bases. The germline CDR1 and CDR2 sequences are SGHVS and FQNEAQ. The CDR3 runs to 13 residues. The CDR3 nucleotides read TGTGCCAGCAGCCCCGGGAGTAATTCACCCCTCCACTTT. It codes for CASSPGSNSPLHF.

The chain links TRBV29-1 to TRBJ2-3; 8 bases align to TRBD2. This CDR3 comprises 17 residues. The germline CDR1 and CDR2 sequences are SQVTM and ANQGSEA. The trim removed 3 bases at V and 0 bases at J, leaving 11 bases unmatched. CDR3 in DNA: TGCAGCGTTGAGGGGCGACTAGCGACAACCAGCACAGATACGCAGTATTTT. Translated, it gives CSVEGRLATTSTDTQYF.

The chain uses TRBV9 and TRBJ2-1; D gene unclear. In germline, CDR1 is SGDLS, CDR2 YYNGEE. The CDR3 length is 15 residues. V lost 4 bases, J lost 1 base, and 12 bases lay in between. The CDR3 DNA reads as TGTGCCAGCAGCTCCTTGGGCGCTTCCTACAATGAGCAGTTCTTC. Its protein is CASSSLGASYNEQFF. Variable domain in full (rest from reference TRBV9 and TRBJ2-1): DSGVTQTPKHLITATGQRVTLRCSPRSGDLSVYWYQQSLDQGLQFLIQYYNGEERAKGNILERFSAQQFPDLHSELNLSSLELGDSALYFCASSSLGASYNEQFFGPGTRLTVL.

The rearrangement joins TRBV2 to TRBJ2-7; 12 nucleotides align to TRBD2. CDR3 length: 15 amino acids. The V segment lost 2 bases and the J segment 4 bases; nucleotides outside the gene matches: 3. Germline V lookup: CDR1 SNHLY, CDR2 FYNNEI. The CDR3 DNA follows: TGTGCCAGCAGTGAACGAACTAGCGGGGGGTACGAGCAGTACTTC. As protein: CASSERTSGGYEQYF. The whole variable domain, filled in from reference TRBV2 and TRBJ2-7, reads EPEVTQTPSHQVTQMGQEVILRCVPISNHLYFYWYRQILGQKVEFLVSFYNNEISEKSEIFDDQFSVERPDGSNFTLKIRSTKLEDSAMYFCASSERTSGGYEQYFGPGTRLTVT.

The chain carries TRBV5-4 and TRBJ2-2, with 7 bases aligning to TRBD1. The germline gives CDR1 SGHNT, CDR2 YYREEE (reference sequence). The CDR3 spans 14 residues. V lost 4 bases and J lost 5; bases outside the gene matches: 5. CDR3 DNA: TGTGCCAGCAGCCTATCGACAGGGACCGGGGAGCTGTTTTTT. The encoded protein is CASSLSTGTGELFF.

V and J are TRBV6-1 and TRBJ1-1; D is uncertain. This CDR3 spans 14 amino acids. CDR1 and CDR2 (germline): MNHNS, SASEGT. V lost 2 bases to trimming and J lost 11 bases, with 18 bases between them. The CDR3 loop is CASSESRGPGRAFF. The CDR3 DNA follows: TGTGCCAGCAGTGAATCGCGAGGGCCCGGTCGGGCTTTCTTT.

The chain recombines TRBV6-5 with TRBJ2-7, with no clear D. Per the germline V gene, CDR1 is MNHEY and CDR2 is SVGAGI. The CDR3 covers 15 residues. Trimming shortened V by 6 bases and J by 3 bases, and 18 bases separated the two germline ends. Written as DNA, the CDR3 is TGTGCCAGCAGCCTCCGCGAACGCGCCCACTACGAGCAGTACTTC. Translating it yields CASSLRERAHYEQYF.

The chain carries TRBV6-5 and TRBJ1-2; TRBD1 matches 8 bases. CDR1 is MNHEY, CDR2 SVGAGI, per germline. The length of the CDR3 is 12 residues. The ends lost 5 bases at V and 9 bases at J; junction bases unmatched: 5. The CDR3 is CASSTTGGSYTF. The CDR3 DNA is TGTGCCAGCAGTACAACAGGGGGAAGCTACACCTTC.

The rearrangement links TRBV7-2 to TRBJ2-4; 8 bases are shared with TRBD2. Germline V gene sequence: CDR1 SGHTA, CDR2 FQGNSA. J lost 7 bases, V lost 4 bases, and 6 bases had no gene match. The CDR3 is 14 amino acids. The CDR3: CASSSLAGGNIQYF. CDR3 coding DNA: TGTGCCAGCAGCTCTCTAGCGGGTGGGAACATTCAGTACTTC.

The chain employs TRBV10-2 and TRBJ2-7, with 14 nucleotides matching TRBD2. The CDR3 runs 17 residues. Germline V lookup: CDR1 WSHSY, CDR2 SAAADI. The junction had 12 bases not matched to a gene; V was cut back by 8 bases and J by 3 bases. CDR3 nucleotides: TGCGCCAGCTCCGAAGGGGGACTAGCGGGGGATCACTACGAGCAGTACTTC. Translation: CASSEGGLAGDHYEQYF.

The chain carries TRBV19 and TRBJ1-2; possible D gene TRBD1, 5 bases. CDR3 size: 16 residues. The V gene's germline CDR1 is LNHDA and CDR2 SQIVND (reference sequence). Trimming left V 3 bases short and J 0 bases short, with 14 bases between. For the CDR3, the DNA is TGTGCCAGTAGTATCCAGGGTGCCGGCTCTAACTATGGCTACACCTTC. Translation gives CASSIQGAGSNYGYTF.

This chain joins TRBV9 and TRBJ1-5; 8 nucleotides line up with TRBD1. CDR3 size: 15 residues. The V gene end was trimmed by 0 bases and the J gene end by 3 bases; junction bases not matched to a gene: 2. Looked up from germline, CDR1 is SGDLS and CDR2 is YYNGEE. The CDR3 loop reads CASSVVGQVNQPQHF. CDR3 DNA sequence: TGTGCCAGCAGCGTAGTGGGACAGGTCAATCAGCCCCAGCATTTT.

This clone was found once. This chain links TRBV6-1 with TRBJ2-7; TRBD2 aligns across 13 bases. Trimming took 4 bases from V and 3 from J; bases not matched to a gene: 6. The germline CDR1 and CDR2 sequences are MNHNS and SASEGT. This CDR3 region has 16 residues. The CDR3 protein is CASSGARTSGSYEQYF. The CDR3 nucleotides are TGTGCCAGCAGTGGGGCGCGGACTAGCGGGAGCTACGAGCAGTACTTC.

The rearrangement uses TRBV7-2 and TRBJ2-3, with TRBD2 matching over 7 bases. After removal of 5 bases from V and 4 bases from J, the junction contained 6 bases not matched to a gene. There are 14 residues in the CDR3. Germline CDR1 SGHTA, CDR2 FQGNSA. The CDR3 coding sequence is TGTGCCAGCAGCGGGAGGGAGGTAGCAGATACGCAGTATTTT. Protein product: CASSGREVADTQYF.

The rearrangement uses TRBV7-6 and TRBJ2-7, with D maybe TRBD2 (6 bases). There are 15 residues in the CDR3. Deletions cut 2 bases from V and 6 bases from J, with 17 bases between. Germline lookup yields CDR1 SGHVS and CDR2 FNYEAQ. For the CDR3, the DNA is TGTGCCAGCAGCTTAACCCTTTATGGGGGGACCGAGCAGTACTTC. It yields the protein CASSLTLYGGTEQYF.

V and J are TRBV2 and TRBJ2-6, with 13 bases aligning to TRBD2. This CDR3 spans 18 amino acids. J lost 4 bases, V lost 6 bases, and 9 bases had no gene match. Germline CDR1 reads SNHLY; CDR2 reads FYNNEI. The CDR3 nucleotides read TGTGCCAGCAGGGCGGGACTAGCGGGAACACGGGGGGCCAACGTCCTGACTTTC. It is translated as CASRAGLAGTRGANVLTF.

CDR3 sequence: CASSDGTNTGELFF. The CDR3 nucleotides read TGTGCCAGCAGTGACGGGACTAACACCGGGGAGCTGTTTTTT. The rearrangement joins TRBV6-4 to TRBJ2-2; TRBD2 is a possible D gene (6 bases). The V and J ends lost 2 bases and 2 bases respectively, with 6 bases between them. CDR1 is MRHNA, CDR2 SNTAGT, per germline. The CDR3 consists of 14 residues.

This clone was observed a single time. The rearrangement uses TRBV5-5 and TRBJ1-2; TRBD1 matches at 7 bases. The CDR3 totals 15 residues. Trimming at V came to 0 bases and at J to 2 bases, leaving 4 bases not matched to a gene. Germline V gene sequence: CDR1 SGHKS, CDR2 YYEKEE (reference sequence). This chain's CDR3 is CASSLGTGINYGYTF. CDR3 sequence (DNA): TGTGCCAGCAGCTTGGGGACAGGTATAAACTATGGCTACACCTTC.